What follows are 9 T cell receptor beta chains derived from one specimen sequenced in a study of T cell clonality in common variable immunodeficiency. Clones were read by immunoSEQ multiplex PCR, and TCRdb kept only the in-frame ones, dropping some. Sampling found some 52,000 clones, none seen once. The sequencing input was peripheral blood mononuclear cells. The receptors stem from a person between 18 and 75 years old in good health.

This clone was observed a few times. Read coverage stops 3 residues before the CDR3 terminus; the germline J gene supplies the remainder. This rearrangement joins TRBV13 to TRBJ2-7; 8 bases map to TRBD1. The junction had 5 bases not matched to a gene; V was cut back by 3 bases and J by 4 bases. Looked up from germline, CDR1 is PRHDT and CDR2 is FYEKMQ (reference sequence). The CDR3 covers 14 residues. The sequenced part of the CDR3 DNA is TGTGCCAGCAGCTTCGGACAGGGTTTATACGAG. Protein product: CASSFGQGLYE. The whole CDR3 reads CASSFGQGLYEQYF.

This clone was counted ten times or more. The read stops 3 residues short of the end of the CDR3; the missing end is completed from the germline J gene. The chain employs TRBV7-3 and TRBJ2-5, with D tentatively TRBD2 (6 bases). V was shortened by 5 bases and J by 3 bases, with 10 bases between the two germline ends. The CDR3 length is 13 residues. Per germline, CDR1 SGHTA and CDR2 FQGTGA. The sequenced part of the CDR3 DNA is TGTGCCAGCAGCGAGGGACTGAAAGAGACC. This codes for CASSEGLKET. The CDR3 reads in full as CASSEGLKETQYF.

This clone was seen repeatedly, ten times or more. The CDR3 end is not reached by the read, which stops 3 residues before it; the germline J gene fills it in. The genes are TRBV2 and TRBJ2-2; 11 nucleotides align to TRBD1. The CDR3 extends over 17 amino acids. Germline CDR1 reads SNHLY; CDR2 reads FYNNEI. J gave up 1 base and V 8 bases, and 9 bases lay outside the gene matches. CDR3 sequence reads: CASHFGQGALNTGELFF. The part of the CDR3 DNA that was read is TGTGCCAGCCACTTTGGACAGGGGGCGTTGAACACCGGGGAG.

This clone was seen many times. The read ends 3 residues shy of where the CDR3 ends; the end is completed using the germline J gene. V usage is TRBV7-8 and J usage is TRBJ2-7, with 8 bases fitting TRBD2. Germline trimming cut 5 bases from V and 3 bases from J; bases unmatched to any gene: 9. Germline CDR1 is SGHVS and CDR2 is FQNEAQ. The CDR3 is 15 residues long. Partial CDR3 DNA: TGTGCCAGCAGCCGCCGGCGGGGGGCCCTCTACGAG. It yields the protein CASSRRRGALYE. The whole CDR3 protein reads CASSRRRGALYEQYF.

The sequenced part of the CDR3 DNA is TGTGCCATCAGTGAAATGCGGGACCAAGAGACC. This translates into CAISEMRDQET. The CDR3 as a whole reads CAISEMRDQETQYF. J is TRBJ2-5 and V is TRBV10-3; D is possibly TRBD2 (5 bases). The read ends 3 residues before the CDR3 terminus; that terminus is restored from the germline J gene. This CDR3 region has 14 residues. The V gene's germline CDR1 is ENHRY and CDR2 SYGVKD. Trimming left V 3 bases short and J 0 bases short, with 8 bases between.

This clone was observed many times. The sequence runs out 3 residues before the end of the CDR3; the remainder is reconstructed from the germline J gene. The rearrangement links TRBV11-3 to TRBJ2-3; maybe TRBD2 (7 bases). Deletions cut 5 bases from V and 5 bases from J, with 14 bases between. Germline V gives CDR1 SGHNT, CDR2 YENEEA. The CDR3 runs 14 residues. The sequenced CDR3 bases are TGTGCCAGCAGCCCGGAGGGGGGGATAGATACG. It encodes CASSPEGGIDT. The entire CDR3 is CASSPEGGIDTQYF.

This clone came up a few times. The read ends 3 residues early relative to the CDR3; the germline J gene fills the gap. The V and J genes are TRBV19 and TRBJ2-7; 15 bases line up with TRBD2. The CDR3 spans 16 residues. V gave up 4 bases and J gave up 2 bases; unmatched junction bases: 3. Germline V gene lookup returns CDR1 LNHDA and CDR2 SQIVND (reference sequence). CDR3 amino acids: CASSTGLAGGAYEQYF. The CDR3 bases that were read are TGTGCCAGTAGTACGGGACTAGCGGGAGGCGCCTACGAG.

This clone was counted at least ten times. The CDR3 is cut off 3 residues early in the read; its end comes from the germline J gene. J is TRBJ1-2 and V is TRBV5-4; D call uncertain. The length of the CDR3 is 14 residues. Germline values: CDR1 SGHNT, CDR2 YYREEE (reference sequence). CDR3 amino acids: CASSFNSQLGSYTF. CDR3 bases read: TGTGCCAGCAGCTTTAACAGTCAACTAGGTAGC.

This clone was seen ten or more times. The CDR3 goes on 3 residues after the read ends, and that part is filled in from the germline J gene. The rearrangement links TRBV10-3 to TRBJ1-2, with 7 bases that match TRBD1. V shed 6 bases, J shed 0 bases, and the junction held 7 bases outside the gene matches. The V gene's germline CDR1 is ENHRY and CDR2 SYGVKD. This CDR3 has 15 residues. The CDR3 region is CAIRPGTAANYGYTF. The CDR3 DNA, read in part, is TGTGCCATCAGGCCCGGGACAGCAGCTAACTATGGC.